A selection of T cell receptor beta chains follows, all from one sample in a study of blood T cell repertoires in COVID-19. TCRdb keeps only in-frame clones here, not all; method: immunoSEQ multiplex PCR. Counted here are approximately 90,000 clones, about 89% occurring once; the ten biggest clones make up 7.4%. The specimen sequenced was peripheral blood. All receptors derive from a human donor with acute or convalescent COVID-19. The donor label of this sample is uncertain. CDR3s leave out the opening cysteine and the closing phenylalanine or tryptophan.

J gene,V gene,CDR3 protein
TRBJ1-2,TRBV6-5,ASSKQGGDYGYT
TRBJ1-4,TRBV27,ASSAQQGSGKLF
TRBJ2-1,TRBV30,AWSGHGGMYNEQF
TRBJ2-2,TRBV7-2,ASSLARNGELF
TRBJ2-4,TRBV5-1,ASSLAGEGNIQY
TRBJ2-3,TRBV5-1,ASSKGSSGALSTDTQY
TRBJ2-7,TRBV20-1,SASQPRDKREQY
TRBJ1-1,TRBV2,ASRPSGETPNTEAF
TRBJ1-3,TRBV19,ASTTGMGRNTIY
TRBJ1-6,TRBV7-2,ASSPWTGGFNSPLH
TRBJ1-2,TRBV12-5,ASGLSQAPNYGYT
TRBJ1-2,TRBV6-5,ASRAGGGGPYGYT
TRBJ1-1,TRBV12-3/TRBV12-4,ASSFETGGRAF
TRBJ2-7,TRBV9,ASSVTPSSGEQY
TRBJ2-7,TRBV3-1/TRBV3-2,ASSPTSGGTYEQY
TRBJ2-3,TRBV10-2,ASSGLVGVTDTQY
TRBJ2-5,TRBV9,ASSVWSGGQETQY
TRBJ1-2,TRBV29-1,SVEEDRVGGGYT
TRBJ1-6,TRBV28,ASRGPGQDNSPLH
TRBJ2-7,TRBV6-1,ASSELRGIGYEQY
TRBJ2-5,TRBV27,ASSLEGGGLGETQY
TRBJ1-5,TRBV6-1,ASSERDRGNQPQH
TRBJ1-1,TRBV4-1,ASSPRTGGELSAEAF
TRBJ1-2,TRBV7-2,ASRPYREPNYGYT
TRBJ1-4,TRBV7-9,PKRGADREGEKLF
TRBJ2-5,TRBV12-3/TRBV12-4,ASTPGDRETQY
TRBJ1-1,TRBV29-1,SGKQGTSEAF
TRBJ2-1,TRBV24-1,ATSVDRGEQF
TRBJ1-2,TRBV27,ASSLSHLAGRPYGYT
TRBJ1-6,TRBV7-9,ASSLGQVNSPLH
TRBJ2-7,TRBV6-5,AAAGVMGSYEQY
TRBJ1-5,TRBV10-3,AISDSTPRDQPQH
TRBJ1-2,TRBV19,ASLPSIAHYGYT
TRBJ1-2,TRBV24-1,ATSDRQGPTNYGYT
TRBJ2-7,TRBV11-3,ASGSGEGSHEQY
TRBJ2-7,TRBV19,ASSINGRGGYEQY
TRBJ2-5,TRBV7-8,ASSPGQGETQY
TRBJ1-6,TRBV7-9,ASSPGQGGSPLH
TRBJ2-7,TRBV3-1/TRBV3-2,ASSQRGESYEQY
TRBJ1-1,TRBV19,AGQGATEAF
TRBJ1-4,TRBV2,ASSAAPGANEKLF
TRBJ2-5,TRBV30,AWSLDRGRSETQY
TRBJ1-4,TRBV24-1,ATSAGAPEKLF
TRBJ1-1,TRBV6-6,ASKGRTEAF
TRBJ2-5,TRBV14,ASSQDLARAETQY
TRBJ1-5,TRBV19,ASSPWTGALGDPQH
TRBJ2-7,TRBV10-3,AIRGSGEQY
TRBJ2-3,TRBV18,ASSPGTVTDTQY
TRBJ1-4,TRBV7-9,ASSMGQVGGKLF
TRBJ1-6,TRBV9,ASSVGAGANSPLH
TRBJ2-1,TRBV9,ASSVVQQINEQF
TRBJ2-2,TRBV2,ASSNRETGELF
TRBJ2-3,TRBV30,ATTGARGADTQY